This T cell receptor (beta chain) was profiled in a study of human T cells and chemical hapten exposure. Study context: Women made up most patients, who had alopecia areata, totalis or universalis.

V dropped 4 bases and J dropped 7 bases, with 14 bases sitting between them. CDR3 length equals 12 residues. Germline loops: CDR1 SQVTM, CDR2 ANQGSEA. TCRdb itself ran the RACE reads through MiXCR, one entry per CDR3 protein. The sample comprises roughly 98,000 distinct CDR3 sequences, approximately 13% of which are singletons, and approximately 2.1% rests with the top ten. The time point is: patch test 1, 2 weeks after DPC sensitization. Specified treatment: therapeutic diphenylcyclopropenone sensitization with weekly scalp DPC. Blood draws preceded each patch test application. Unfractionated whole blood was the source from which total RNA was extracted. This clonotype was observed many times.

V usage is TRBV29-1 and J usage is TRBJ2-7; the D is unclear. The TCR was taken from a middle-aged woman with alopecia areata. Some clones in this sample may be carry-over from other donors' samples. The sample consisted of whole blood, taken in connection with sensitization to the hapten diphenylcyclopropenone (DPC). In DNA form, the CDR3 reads TGCAGCGTTGTCCACCGCGATGGGGAGCAGTACTTC. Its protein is CSVVHRDGEQYF.